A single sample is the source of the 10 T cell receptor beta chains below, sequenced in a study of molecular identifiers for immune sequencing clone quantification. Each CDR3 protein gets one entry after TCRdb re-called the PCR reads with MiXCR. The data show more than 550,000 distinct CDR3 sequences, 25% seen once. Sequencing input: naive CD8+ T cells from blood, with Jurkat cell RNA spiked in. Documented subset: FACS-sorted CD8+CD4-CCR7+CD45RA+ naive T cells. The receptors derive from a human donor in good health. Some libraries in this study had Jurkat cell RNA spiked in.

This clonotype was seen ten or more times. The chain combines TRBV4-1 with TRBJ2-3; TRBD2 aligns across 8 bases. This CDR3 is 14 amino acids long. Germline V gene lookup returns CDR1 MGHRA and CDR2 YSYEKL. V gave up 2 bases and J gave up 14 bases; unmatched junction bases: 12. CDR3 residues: CASSQLIGTSQPYF. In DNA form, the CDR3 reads TGCGCCAGCAGCCAACTCATCGGGACTAGTCAGCCGTATTTT.

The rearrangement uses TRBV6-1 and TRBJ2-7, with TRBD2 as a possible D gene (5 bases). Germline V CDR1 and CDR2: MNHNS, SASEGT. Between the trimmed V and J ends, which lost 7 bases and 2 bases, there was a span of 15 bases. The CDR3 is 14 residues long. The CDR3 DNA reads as TGTGCCAGCACGTCTCGGGGATTTACCTACGAGCAGTACTTC. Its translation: CASTSRGFTYEQYF.

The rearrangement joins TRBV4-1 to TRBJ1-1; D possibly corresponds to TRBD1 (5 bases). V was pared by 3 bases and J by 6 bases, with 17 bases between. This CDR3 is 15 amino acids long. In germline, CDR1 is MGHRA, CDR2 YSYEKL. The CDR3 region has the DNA TGCGCCAGCAGCCAGATTGGACTCTTGGGGGCTGAAGCTTTCTTT. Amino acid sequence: CASSQIGLLGAEAFF.

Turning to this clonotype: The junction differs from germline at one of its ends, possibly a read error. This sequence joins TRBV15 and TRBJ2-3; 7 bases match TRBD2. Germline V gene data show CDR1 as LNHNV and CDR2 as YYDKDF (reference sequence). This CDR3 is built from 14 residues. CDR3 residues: CAASIGLGTDTQYF. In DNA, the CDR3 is TGTGCCGCCAGCATAGGACTAGGCACAGATACGCAGTATTTT. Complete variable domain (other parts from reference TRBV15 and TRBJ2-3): DAMVIQNPRYQVTQFGKPVTLSCSQTLNHNVMYWYQQKSSQAPKLLFHYYDKDFNNEADTPDNFQSRRPNTSFCFLDIRSPGLGDTAMYLCAASIGLGTDTQYFGPGTRLTVL.

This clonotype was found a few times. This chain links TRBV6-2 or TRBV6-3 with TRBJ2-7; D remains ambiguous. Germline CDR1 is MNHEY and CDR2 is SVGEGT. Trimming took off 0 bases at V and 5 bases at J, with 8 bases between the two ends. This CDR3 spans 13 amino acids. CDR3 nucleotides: TGTGCCAGCAGTTACTCTATGGGGAACGAGCAGTACTTC. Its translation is CASSYSMGNEQYF.

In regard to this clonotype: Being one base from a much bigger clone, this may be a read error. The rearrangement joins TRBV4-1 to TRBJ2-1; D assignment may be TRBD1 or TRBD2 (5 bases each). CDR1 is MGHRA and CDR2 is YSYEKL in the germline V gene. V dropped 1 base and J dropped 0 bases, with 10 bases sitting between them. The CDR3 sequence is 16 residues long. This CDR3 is CASSQVPGASYNEQFF. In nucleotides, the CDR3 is TGCGCCAGCAGCCAAGTGCCCGGGGCCTCCTACAATGAGCAGTTCTTC.

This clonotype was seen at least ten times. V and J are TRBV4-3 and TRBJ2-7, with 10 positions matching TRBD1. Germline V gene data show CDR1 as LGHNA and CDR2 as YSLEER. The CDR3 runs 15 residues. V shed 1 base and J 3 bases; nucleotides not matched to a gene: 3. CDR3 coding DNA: TGCGCCAGCAGCCAAGGACAGGGGGCTAGCTACGAGCAGTACTTC. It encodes CASSQGQGASYEQYF.

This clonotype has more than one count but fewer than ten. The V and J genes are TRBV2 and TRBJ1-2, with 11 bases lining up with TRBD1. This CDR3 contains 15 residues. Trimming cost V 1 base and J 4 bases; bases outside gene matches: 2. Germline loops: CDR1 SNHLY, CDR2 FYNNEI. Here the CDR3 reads CASSEVGTGGYGYTF. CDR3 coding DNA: TGTGCCAGCAGTGAAGTGGGGACAGGGGGCTATGGCTACACCTTC.

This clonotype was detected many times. CDR3 in DNA: TGTGCCAGCAGTTCCGGCAGGGGGCTGTACGAGCAGTACTTC. Protein: CASSSGRGLYEQYF. This sequence joins TRBV6-2 or TRBV6-3 and TRBJ2-7; 8 nucleotides align to TRBD1. V was pared by 4 bases and J by 4 bases, with 6 bases of the junction left unmatched. The germline gives CDR1 MNHEY, CDR2 SVGEGT. This CDR3 has 14 amino acids.

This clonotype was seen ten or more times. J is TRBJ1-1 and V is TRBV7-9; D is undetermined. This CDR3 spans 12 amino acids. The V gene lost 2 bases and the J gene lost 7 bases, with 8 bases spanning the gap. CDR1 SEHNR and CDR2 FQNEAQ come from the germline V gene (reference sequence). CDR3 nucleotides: TGTGCCAGCAGCTTATACTCCCGTGAAGCTTTCTTT. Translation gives CASSLYSREAFF. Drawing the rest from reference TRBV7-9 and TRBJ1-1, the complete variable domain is DTGVSQNPRHKITKRGQNVTFRCDPISEHNRLYWYRQTLGQGPEFLTYFQNEAQLEKSRLLSDRFSAERPKGSFSTLEIQRTEQGDSAMYLCASSLYSREAFFGQGTRLTVV.